Following are 28 T cell receptor beta chains from one sample sequenced in a study of radiotherapy plus CTLA-4 blockade in lung cancer. The repertoire was sequenced with immunoSEQ multiplex PCR; TCRdb's copy has only in-frame clones and lacks some. The sample contains about 100,000 clones, around 82% of which appear only once. Sample: peripheral blood, taken from a patient treated with radiotherapy plus ipilimumab. Every receptor here comes from a human donor with non-small cell lung cancer who had stable disease on radiotherapy plus ipilimumab.

This clone showed up just once. V gene TRBV6-1 combines with J gene TRBJ1-2; TRBD1 agrees at 8 bases. V shed 7 bases and J 1 base; nucleotides not matched to a gene: 5. This CDR3 contains 14 residues. The germline CDR1 and CDR2 sequences are MNHNS and SASEGT. The CDR3 region has the DNA TGTGCCAGCATCTTACAGGGGGTTAACTATGGCTACACCTTC. Its translation: CASILQGVNYGYTF.

V is TRBV4-1 and J is TRBJ2-7; possibly TRBD2 for D (6 bases). The CDR3 has 15 residues. Germline CDR1 reads MGHRA; CDR2 reads YSYEKL. The germline V and J ends were trimmed by 2 bases and 2 bases, with 13 bases remaining between them. DNA of the CDR3: TGCGCCAGCAGCCAACCAGGCGGGGCACCCTACGAGCAGTACTTC. Amino acid sequence: CASSQPGGAPYEQYF.

This sequence joins TRBV5-1 and TRBJ1-5; a weak D match, TRBD1 (5 bases). Trimming took 2 bases from V and 0 from J, leaving 15 bases between them. Germline loops: CDR1 SGHRS, CDR2 YFSETQ. The CDR3 is 17 residues long. The CDR3 here is CASSFGTEDYSNQPQHF. CDR3 DNA: TGCGCCAGCAGCTTCGGGACGGAGGATTATAGCAATCAGCCCCAGCATTTT.

This chain links TRBV5-1 with TRBJ1-6; 11 nucleotides agree with TRBD1. There are 14 residues in the CDR3. Germline V CDR1 and CDR2: SGHRS, YFSETQ. V dropped 3 bases and J dropped 9; count of bases not matched to a gene: 2. CDR3 in amino acids: CASSSGTGGSPLHF. The CDR3 DNA reads TGCGCCAGCAGCTCCGGGACAGGGGGTTCACCCCTCCACTTT.

J is TRBJ2-3 and V is TRBV18; 9 bases agree with TRBD2. The V and J ends lost 6 bases and 2 bases, in that order; junction bases with no gene match: 12. The CDR3 runs 17 residues. Germline V lookup: CDR1 KGHSH, CDR2 LQKENI. CDR3 DNA: TGTGCCAGCTCCCCCCCTGGACTAGCGAACCCCACAGATACGCAGTATTTT. It codes for CASSPPGLANPTDTQYF. Using reference TRBV18 and TRBJ2-3 for the parts outside the CDR3, the full variable domain is NAGVMQNPRHLVRRRGQEARLRCSPMKGHSHVYWYRQLPEEGLKFMVYLQKENIIDESGMPKERFSAEFPKEGPSILRIQQVVRGDSAAYFCASSPPGLANPTDTQYFGPGTRLTVL.

This clone was detected only a few times. CDR3: CASSTGTGAGVQLFF. CDR3 nucleotide sequence: TGTGCCAGCAGCACTGGGACAGGGGCGGGTGTACAACTGTTTTTT. This chain links TRBV5-6 with TRBJ1-4; 10 bases match TRBD1. V dropped 4 bases and J dropped 12; count of bases not matched to a gene: 12. CDR1 SGHDT and CDR2 YYEEEE come from the germline V gene. This CDR3 has 15 residues.

The chain is built from TRBV27 and TRBJ2-3, with 7 bases matching TRBD2. The CDR3 runs to 16 residues. V was clipped by 3 bases and J by 1 base; unmatched bases: 7. Germline V gene data show CDR1 as MNHEY and CDR2 as SMNVEV (reference sequence). CDR3 in amino acids: CASSFHGGSGTDTQYF. For the CDR3, the DNA is TGTGCCAGCAGTTTCCATGGCGGGAGCGGCACAGATACGCAGTATTTT.

The CDR3: CASREQGGQPQHF. CDR3 sequence (DNA): TGTGCCAGCAGGGAACAGGGGGGACAGCCCCAGCATTTT. The chain uses TRBV28 and TRBJ1-5; 8 bases map to TRBD1. The V gene's germline CDR1 is MDHEN and CDR2 SYDVKM. The CDR3 covers 13 residues. J was trimmed by 7 bases and V by 6 bases; bases with no gene match: 5. Full variable domain (missing parts from reference TRBV28 and TRBJ1-5): DVKVTQSSRYLVKRTGEKVFLECVQDMDHENMFWYRQDPGLGLRLIYFSYDVKMKEKGDIPEGYSVSREKKERFSLILESASTNQTSMYLCASREQGGQPQHFGDGTRLSIL.

This clone was seen only once. The sample contains more than one DNA sequence encoding this CDR3. The CDR3 nucleotides are TGCAGCGTTGATGGGGGGGGAGGACAGGGGGCTGTGAACAGCGCCGAGACCCAGTACTTC. This sequence encodes CSVDGGGGQGAVNSAETQYF. The chain combines TRBV29-1 with TRBJ2-5; 11 nucleotides line up with TRBD1. The CDR3 sequence is 20 residues long. Germline V CDR1 and CDR2: SQVTM, ANQGSEA. V shed 3 bases and J 5 bases; nucleotides not matched to a gene: 23.

The chain has TRBV4-2 and TRBJ1-5, with D hard to call. The CDR3 contains 13 residues. The V gene's germline CDR1 is LGHNA and CDR2 YNFKEQ. Deletions cut 1 base from V and 7 bases from J, with 8 bases between. The CDR3 region is CASSQGEGQPQHF. CDR3 sequence (DNA): TGTGCCAGCAGCCAAGGGGAGGGCCAGCCCCAGCATTTT.

The chain is built from TRBV5-1 and TRBJ1-4; D is unresolved. This CDR3 region has 15 residues. V was shortened by 0 bases and J by 3 bases, with 9 bases between the two germline ends. Germline assignment: CDR1 SGHRS and CDR2 YFSETQ. CDR3 sequence reads: CASSLDGPPNEKLFF. CDR3 nucleotides: TGCGCCAGCAGCTTGGACGGGCCCCCTAATGAAAAACTGTTTTTT.

This clone was seen just once. The rearrangement joins TRBV30 to TRBJ2-3, with 7 positions matching TRBD1. CDR3 length equals 13 residues. The V and J ends lost 2 bases and 5 bases, in that order; junction bases with no gene match: 4. CDR1 is GTSNPN and CDR2 is SVGIG in the germline V gene (reference sequence). The CDR3 DNA is TGTGCCTGGAGTCAAAGACAGGGAGATACGCAGTATTTT. This codes for CAWSQRQGDTQYF.

This chain links TRBV7-8 with TRBJ1-3; a weak D match, TRBD1 (6 bases). V lost 4 bases to trimming and J lost 3 bases, with 13 bases between them. The germline V gene has CDR1 SGHVS and CDR2 FQNEAQ. CDR3 length: 15 amino acids. CDR3 coding DNA: TGTGCCAGCAGCTCTCGGGGGGGCGTTGGAAACACCATATATTTT. Encoded protein: CASSSRGGVGNTIYF.

The V call is TRBV9, the J call TRBJ2-6; D is unresolved. Trimming shortened V by 2 bases and J by 1 base, and 16 bases separated the two germline ends. CDR1 is SGDLS and CDR2 is YYNGEE in the germline V gene. The CDR3 is 18 residues long. CDR3 sequence: CASSVTATKGSGANVLTF. In DNA, the CDR3 is TGTGCCAGCAGCGTGACGGCTACGAAAGGGTCTGGGGCCAACGTCCTGACTTTC.

The chain uses TRBV27 and TRBJ2-7; TRBD1 aligns across 9 bases. With V trimmed by 5 bases and J by 5 bases, 4 bases remained unmatched. CDR1 is MNHEY, CDR2 SMNVEV, per germline (reference sequence). The CDR3 is made up of 13 amino acids. The CDR3 here is CASSIWTGDEQYF. The CDR3 nucleotides read TGTGCCAGCAGTATTTGGACAGGGGACGAGCAGTACTTC.

The J gene is TRBJ2-5, the V gene TRBV28, with 7 bases aligning to TRBD1. The tail of the sequence fits TRBJ2-7 better, so the J call may be wrong. Germline CDR1 and CDR2: MDHEN and SYDVKM. This CDR3 region has 15 residues. In nucleotides, the CDR3 is TGTGCCAGCAGTTTAAGGGGGCTTAGGATATACGAGCAGTACTTC. Protein sequence: CASSLRGLRIYEQYF.

The gene calls are TRBV11-2 and TRBJ2-7, with D unclear. The CDR3 consists of 12 residues. V lost 1 base, J lost 2 bases, and 3 bases lay in between. Germline CDR1 SGHAT, CDR2 FQNNGV. DNA for the CDR3: TGTGCCAGCAGCTTAGGGGCCTACGAGCAGTACTTC. Residues: CASSLGAYEQYF.

The chain's CDR3 is CASSPLQGSYEQYF. The CDR3 DNA reads TGTGCCAGCAGCCCCTTACAGGGCTCCTACGAGCAGTACTTC. The chain couples TRBV21-1 to TRBJ2-7; TRBD1, the table's D call, was not compared with the DNA. TRBV21-1 is marked as a pseudogene. This CDR3 has 14 residues.

The rearrangement joins TRBV6-1 to TRBJ1-5; tentatively, D is TRBD1 (6 bases). CDR1 and CDR2 (germline): MNHNS, SASEGT. This CDR3 has 13 residues. Deletions cut 6 bases from V and 6 bases from J, with 12 bases between. This chain's CDR3 is CASSGGTSQPQHF. The CDR3 nucleotides read TGTGCCAGCAGCGGGGGCACCAGTCAGCCCCAGCATTTT.

This chain connects TRBV7-6 to TRBJ1-1, with a weak D call TRBD1 (5 bases). The CDR3 loop spans 13 amino acids. Germline V gene lookup returns CDR1 SGHVS and CDR2 FNYEAQ. Trimming removed 1 base from V and 8 bases from J, with 11 bases in between. Here the CDR3 DNA reads TGTGCCAGCAGCTTAGGGCCGGCAGGGGAAGCTTTCTTT. This codes for CASSLGPAGEAFF. The full variable domain, in which reference TRBV7-6 and TRBJ1-1 provide the parts outside the CDR3, is GAGVSQSPRYKVTKRGQDVALRCDPISGHVSLYWYRQALGQGPEFLTYFNYEAQQDKSGLPNDRFSAERPEGSISTLTIQRTEQRDSAMYRCASSLGPAGEAFFGQGTRLTVV.

The chain couples TRBV5-1 to TRBJ2-1; 14 bases are shared with TRBD2. Germline CDR1 reads SGHRS; CDR2 reads YFSETQ. Trimming at V came to 4 bases and at J to 7 bases, leaving 4 bases not matched to a gene. This CDR3 has 15 residues. CDR3 coding DNA: TGCGCCAGCAGCCTGGGACTAGCGGGAGTTAATGAGCAGTTCTTC. Residues: CASSLGLAGVNEQFF.

The chain uses TRBV19 and TRBJ2-2, with 8 bases aligning to TRBD1. This CDR3 spans 15 amino acids. J gave up 4 bases and V 7 bases, and 8 bases lay outside the gene matches. Germline V CDR1 and CDR2: LNHDA, SQIVND (reference sequence). The CDR3 loop is CASTHPDRVTGELFF. CDR3 sequence (DNA): TGTGCCAGTACCCACCCGGACAGGGTCACCGGGGAGCTGTTTTTT.

J is TRBJ1-4 and V is TRBV5-6, with D possibly matching TRBD1 (5 bases). The V gene lost 4 bases and the J gene lost 12 bases, with 19 bases spanning the gap. CDR3 length: 14 residues. CDR1 is SGHDT, CDR2 YYEEEE, per germline. CDR3 sequence (DNA): TGTGCCAGCAGCCCCGGGACTTCCCTGAGGGAACTGTTTTTT. Translating it yields CASSPGTSLRELFF.

This sequence joins TRBV6-5 and TRBJ1-1, with D perhaps matching TRBD1 (5 bases). Germline CDR1 reads MNHEY; CDR2 reads SVGAGI. The CDR3 covers 16 residues. V lost 2 bases to trimming and J lost 1 base, with 14 bases between them. The CDR3 protein is CASSYGTQAGNTEAFF. CDR3 bases: TGTGCCAGCAGTTACGGAACACAGGCCGGGAACACTGAAGCTTTCTTT.

In this sample, this clone turned up a few times. The chain carries TRBV28 and TRBJ2-4; D is possibly TRBD2 (6 bases). The CDR3 has 15 amino acids. Germline assignment: CDR1 MDHEN and CDR2 SYDVKM. Trimming left V 2 bases short and J 6 bases short, with 14 bases between. The CDR3 coding sequence is TGTGCCAGCAGTTTAGGAGGGCAGGGCGGAAACATTCAGTACTTC. It encodes CASSLGGQGGNIQYF.

This chain uses TRBV7-3 with TRBJ2-1; maybe TRBD2 (5 bases). V was trimmed by 2 bases and J by 2 bases, leaving 16 bases between them. This CDR3 region has 17 residues. The germline gives CDR1 SGHTA, CDR2 FQGTGA. CDR3 loop: CASSLARTAGPYNEQFF. CDR3 nucleotide sequence: TGTGCCAGCAGCTTAGCCCGGACGGCGGGCCCCTACAATGAGCAGTTCTTC. Together with reference TRBV7-3 and TRBJ2-1, the CDR3 gives the full variable domain: GAGVSQTPSNKVTEKGKYVELRCDPISGHTALYWYRQSLGQGPEFLIYFQGTGAADDSGLPNDRFFAVRPEGSVSTLKIQRTERGDSAVYLCASSLARTAGPYNEQFFGPGTRLTVL.

This sequence joins TRBV18 and TRBJ1-4; 7 bases line up with TRBD1. There are 16 residues in the CDR3. Trimming at V came to 0 bases and at J to 7 bases, leaving 8 bases not matched to a gene. CDR1 and CDR2 from the germline V gene are KGHSH and LQKENI. CDR3 region: CASSPPYNRGIEKLFF. DNA of the CDR3: TGTGCCAGCTCACCACCATATAACAGGGGAATTGAAAAACTGTTTTTT.

V and J are TRBV29-1 and TRBJ2-1; a weak D match, TRBD1 (5 bases). The V end lost 7 bases, the J end lost 2 bases, and 9 bases lay between the germline ends. The CDR3 length is 12 residues. Germline V lookup: CDR1 SQVTM, CDR2 ANQGSEA. The CDR3 loop reads CSARTPYNEQFF. The CDR3 DNA reads as TGCAGCGCCAGGACACCCTACAATGAGCAGTTCTTC.